The source of this TCR beta chain is a study of blood T cell repertoires in COVID-19. Looking at the study overall: Samples of COVID-19 (acute and convalescent) were obtained from the United States, Italy and Spain.

Data came from immunoSEQ multiplex PCR; TCRdb stores just in-frame clones and leaves some out. The table includes a few hundred thousand clones, around nine tenths detected once. Seattle-derived patients entered the study during active infection and were followed longitudinally. With 3 bases clipped from V and 3 bases from J, the junction kept 9 bases outside the gene matches. Germline V gene sequence: CDR1 MNHEY, CDR2 SMNVEV (reference sequence). The CDR3 totals 17 residues. This clonotype originated in a woman under 40 with COVID-19, enrolled during active disease. The chain links TRBV27 to TRBJ2-3; 10 positions agree with TRBD2. Sequenced material: peripheral blood. The CDR3 nucleotides read TGTGCCAGCAGTTTCCCGAATTATAGCGGGGGGACAGATACGCAGTATTTT. This encodes CASSFPNYSGGTDTQYF.